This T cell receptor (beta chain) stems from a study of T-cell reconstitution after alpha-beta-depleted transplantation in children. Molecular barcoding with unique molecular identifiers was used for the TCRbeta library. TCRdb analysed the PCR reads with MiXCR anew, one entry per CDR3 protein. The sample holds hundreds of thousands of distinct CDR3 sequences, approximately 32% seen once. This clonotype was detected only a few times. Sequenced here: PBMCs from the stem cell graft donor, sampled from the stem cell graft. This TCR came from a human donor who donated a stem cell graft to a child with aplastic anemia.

CDR3 sequence (DNA): TGTGCCAGCAGCAGTGGTAGTTTTCATAGCACAGATACGCAGTATTTT. It translates to CASSSGSFHSTDTQYF. The gene calls are TRBV5-5 and TRBJ2-3; D unresolved. Germline V gene sequence: CDR1 SGHKS, CDR2 YYEKEE (reference sequence). The CDR3 runs to 16 residues. Trimming shortened V by 4 bases and J by 0 bases, and 15 bases separated the two germline ends.